This T cell receptor (beta chain) was observed in a study of Ad26.COV2.S vaccination and SARS-CoV-2 variants. The wider study: Ad26.COV2.S given intramuscularly, once or twice 56 days apart. Study observations and caveats: Once vaccination had occurred, spike-specific CD8+ and CD4+ T cell responses reportedly showed substantial breadth. Non-spike TCR breadth was similar in vaccine and placebo recipients.

Produced via immunoSEQ multiplex PCR; TCRdb's table is partial and in-frame only. Among roughly 350,000 clones, around 89% were seen once, and the ten largest hold just under 5%. Specified treatment: roughly 20 received Ad26.COV2.S at low or high dose, single or two shots; roughly five received placebo; per-sample allocation not given. Collection of samples fell on day 63 after the first vaccine or placebo injection. Regarding this clone: Its antigen is not known.

The CDR3 extends over 15 amino acids. Germline lookup yields CDR1 SGHRS and CDR2 YFSETQ. Trimming cost V 0 bases and J 5 bases, with 12 bases left between them. This receptor was obtained from a person between 18 and 59 years old who received the Ad26.COV2.S COVID-19 vaccine or a placebo. This rearrangement joins TRBV5-1 to TRBJ2-1; a weak D match, TRBD1 (6 bases). The material was peripheral blood, obtained in a trial of Ad26.COV2.S vaccine versus placebo. Here the CDR3 reads CASSLEVQGNNEQFF. For the CDR3, the DNA is TGCGCCAGCAGCTTGGAGGTACAGGGTAACAATGAGCAGTTCTTC.